This T cell receptor (beta chain) stems from a study of T cells in Graves' hyperthyroidism and ophthalmopathy (dated 2019 in TCRdb). Context from the whole study: Peripheral blood samples were taken at the time of initial diagnosis, prior to any treatment. To identify TCR V-J signatures that set the groups apart, the researchers used a discovery cohort of about a hundred patients, made up of under 50 with Graves' ophthalmopathy and 55 to 65 with stable Graves' hyperthyroidism. Prospective prediction of ophthalmopathy was tested in an independent validation cohort consisting of 18 to 20 hyperthyroidism patients and some 15 patients who later progressed to ophthalmopathy. The approximately 100 discovery patients were randomly divided into training and test sets at a 7:3 ratio. Thyroid tissue and blood T-cell repertoires from several Graves' hyperthyroidism patients were also compared in the study. After sampling, hyperthyroidism patients received methimazole starting at 30 mg daily, and ophthalmopathy patients received high-dose intravenous methylprednisolone. The paper reports TCR Vbeta CDR3 sequencing of fewer than 150 peripheral blood samples: around 45 ophthalmopathy, around 80 hyperthyroidism and around 17 progressor patients.

Summary of the overall study and its limitations: In validation, the model predicted progression to ophthalmopathy a median of around 6.5 months before onset, with about 67% sensitivity and around 76% specificity. Ophthalmopathy was separated from stable hyperthyroidism by a 13 V-J signature model, with around 88% sensitivity and approximately 81% specificity obtained in cross-validation and 80%/75% obtained in testing. Most expanded thyroid clonotypes (frequency above 0.001) were also detected in blood, a finding suggesting that blood repertoires may reflect thyroid immune responses. No statistical method was used to set the sample size in advance, and investigators knew the group allocation.

This clonotype showed up just a few times. Its antigen remains undetermined. No base-level quality is on record; no much larger clone is a single base apart. Looking up the germline V gene (reference sequence) yields CDR1 DFQATT and CDR2 SNEGSKA. Including the terminal cysteine and phenylalanine, the CDR3 comprises 18 residues. CDR3 DNA is the only sequence kept; it has 54 bases, read in frame from the first base. Unmatched junction bases come to 8, with V trimmed by 3 bases and J by 1 base. The TCR beta CDR3 regions were amplified from RNA transcripts. The TCR CDR3 was subjected to a first round of RT-PCR using the HTBI primer set and the Qiagen OneStep RT-PCR kit. Libraries were constructed in a second round of multiplex PCR, after which size selection and purification were carried out. Sequencing of the libraries was done on an Illumina HiSeq2000 using paired-end 100 bp reads. As for the original processing: Raw data were processed with SOAPnuke, discarding reads with adapters, uncalled bases, mean Phred below 15, or no exact constant-primer or identifier match. COPE v1.2.5 was used to merge high-quality paired reads, and clonotypes were defined as unique nucleotide sequences. MiTCR v1.1 was used to align the clonotypes against IMGT TRBV, TRBD and TRBJ reference segments. The analysis included only V-J combinations with a frequency above 0.0001, which together covered about 99% of the repertoires. A TCS score was defined as the ratio between F50 (clonal expansion) and ExV (chaos), using BLOSUM62-based TCRdist between CDR3 peptides within each V-J. Welch's t-statistics and random forest reduced some 510 V-J features to fewer than 15, which were used in a naive Bayes classifier (R e1071). The public reads were run again by TCRdb, first through fastp at Q25 and then through MiXCR, and only productive beta chains were kept. Entries that share a CDR3 protein sequence are merged under the most common genes and DNA. None of the V and J calls come from the authors' own analysis; TCRdb made them. Across this sample there are about 640,000 distinct CDR3 sequences, with less than 25% seen only once. The leading ten clones occupy approximately 30% of the sample.

In the ophthalmopathy patients, disease was moderately to severely active, with a Clinical Activity Score of 3 or more, a NOSPECS grade of 4 or more, and a duration of less than 3 months. Patients with uncontrolled infections, other autoimmune diseases, pregnancy or lactation were excluded. Diagnoses were established on the basis of clinical symptoms, serum thyroxine and TRAb, thyroid ultrasound, and orbital computed tomography. PBMCs were separated from roughly 10 ml of fresh peripheral blood using Ficoll-Paque density gradient centrifugation. Trizol reagent was used to extract total RNA, and RNA quality was then checked on an Agilent 2100 Bioanalyzer.

The material sequenced was blood. The chain employs TRBV20-1 and TRBJ2-3, and 15 junction bases match TRBD2. This TCR was recovered from a man younger than 45 with Graves' ophthalmopathy. The CDR3 region reads CSARGGLAGGRGTDTQYF. Here is the DNA: TGCAGTGCTAGGGGAGGACTAGCGGGAGGGCGGGGCACAGATACGCAGTATTTT.